The 30 T cell receptor beta chains given below trace back to one sample, sequenced in a study of blood T cell repertoires in COVID-19. TCRdb keeps only in-frame clones here, not all; method: immunoSEQ multiplex PCR. The top ten clones hold about 4.2% of a sample with roughly 300,000 clones, 65% to 90% of them seen once. The material sequenced was PBMCs or T cells enriched from blood (not recorded which). The receptors shown here come from a man between 25 and 39 years old who had recovered from COVID-19.

This chain links TRBV11-3 with TRBJ2-7, with 11 nucleotides matching TRBD2. CDR1 is SGHNT and CDR2 is YENEEA in the germline V gene. There are 14 residues in the CDR3. With 5 bases clipped from V and 4 bases from J, the junction kept 4 bases outside the gene matches. The CDR3 reads CASSDGTSGYEQYF. The DNA for the CDR3 is TGTGCCAGCAGCGATGGGACTAGCGGTTACGAGCAGTACTTC.

This clone was counted a few times. The chain carries TRBV9 and TRBJ2-2; D gene ambiguous. The CDR3 runs 12 residues. V was trimmed by 4 bases and J by 9 bases, leaving 10 bases between them. The germline V gene encodes CDR1 SGDLS and CDR2 YYNGEE. The CDR3 sequence: CASSSKEWELFF. The DNA of the CDR3 is TGTGCCAGCAGCTCTAAGGAGTGGGAGCTGTTTTTT. The full variable domain, with the rest looked up from reference TRBV9 and TRBJ2-2, is DSGVTQTPKHLITATGQRVTLRCSPRSGDLSVYWYQQSLDQGLQFLIQYYNGEERAKGNILERFSAQQFPDLHSELNLSSLELGDSALYFCASSSKEWELFFGEGSRLTVL.

The chain combines TRBV24-1 with TRBJ2-2, with D perhaps TRBD1 (5 bases). V dropped 3 bases and J dropped 2 bases, with 12 bases sitting between them. Germline-derived CDR1 and CDR2 are KGHDR and SFDVKD. The CDR3 is made up of 16 amino acids. The DNA of the CDR3 is TGTGCCACCAGTGATAGCACAGGACGCAACACCGGGGAGCTGTTTTTT. It yields the protein CATSDSTGRNTGELFF.

J is TRBJ2-7 and V is TRBV19; D is perhaps TRBD2 (5 bases). This CDR3 region has 12 residues. The V end lost 3 bases, the J end lost 7 bases, and 10 bases lay between the germline ends. Germline CDR1 reads LNHDA; CDR2 reads SQIVND (reference sequence). CDR3 DNA sequence: TGTGCCAGTAGTATCCAGACGGGGGAGCAGTACTTC. Its protein product is CASSIQTGEQYF.

This clone has a single count. V is TRBV6-2 or TRBV6-3 and J is TRBJ2-6, with D uncertain. Trimming cost V 7 bases and J 0 bases, with 13 bases left between them. The CDR3 totals 16 residues. Germline-derived CDR1 and CDR2 are MNHEY and SVGEGT. CDR3 nucleotides: TGTGCCAGCACCCCTAAATGGAGCTCTGGGGCCAACGTCCTGACTTTC. Translation: CASTPKWSSGANVLTF.

The chain recombines TRBV10-2 with TRBJ2-2; 7 bases line up with TRBD2. The V and J ends lost 6 bases and 1 base, in that order; junction bases with no gene match: 2. CDR3 length equals 14 residues. From germline, CDR1 is WSHSY and CDR2 SAAADI. Here the CDR3 DNA reads TGCGCCAGCAGCAGGGAGGGGAACACCGGGGAGCTGTTTTTT. This gives the protein CASSREGNTGELFF.

The rearrangement joins TRBV5-1 to TRBJ2-2, with D hard to call. CDR3 length: 12 residues. With 9 bases removed from V and 4 bases from J, the gap between germline ends came to 10 bases. Per the germline V gene, CDR1 is SGHRS and CDR2 is YFSETQ. Here the CDR3 DNA reads TGCGCCACCCGGCCGGGCACCGGGGAGCTGTTTTTT. It yields the protein CATRPGTGELFF.

J is TRBJ2-2 and V is TRBV28; 8 positions agree with TRBD2. Germline-derived CDR1 and CDR2 are MDHEN and SYDVKM. The CDR3 spans 15 residues. The J segment lost 4 bases and the V segment lost 6 bases, leaving 7 bases of the junction unmatched. The CDR3 loop is CASRPGGVPTGELFF. DNA of the CDR3: TGTGCCAGCAGGCCCGGGGGGGTACCCACCGGGGAGCTGTTTTTT.

V and J are TRBV7-2 and TRBJ1-3; 7 bases are shared with TRBD1. Germline V gene sequence: CDR1 SGHTA, CDR2 FQGNSA. This CDR3 comprises 16 residues. The V gene end was trimmed by 3 bases and the J gene end by 0 bases; junction bases not matched to a gene: 5. The CDR3 nucleotides read TGTGCCAGCAGCTTCCGACAGGGCCTCTCTGGAAACACCATATATTTT. This encodes CASSFRQGLSGNTIYF.

The genes are TRBV3-1 (or the pseudogene TRBV3-2) and TRBJ1-5; D gene ambiguous. CDR1 and CDR2 (germline): LGHDT, YNNKEL (reference sequence). V was cut by 1 base and J by 0 bases, with 10 bases left in between. The CDR3 loop spans 16 amino acids. CDR3 sequence (DNA): TGTGCCAGCAGCCAAGGTTTCGGGTATAGCAATCAGCCCCAGCATTTT. Its protein is CASSQGFGYSNQPQHF.

The chain joins TRBV5-6 to TRBJ1-4, with a weak D call TRBD1 (5 bases). This CDR3 spans 15 amino acids. The germline V gene has CDR1 SGHDT and CDR2 YYEEEE. The V end lost 0 bases, the J end lost 8 bases, and 14 bases lay between the germline ends. This CDR3 is CASSLERGFDEKLFF. The CDR3 DNA reads as TGTGCCAGCAGCTTGGAACGGGGGTTCGACGAAAAACTGTTTTTT.

The chain recombines TRBV25-1 with TRBJ1-3, with D tentatively TRBD1 (6 bases). CDR1 MGHDK and CDR2 SYGVNS come from the germline V gene. The germline V and J ends were trimmed by 3 bases and 4 bases, with 16 bases remaining between them. CDR3 length equals 16 residues. The CDR3 loop reads CASSDWSGDGGNTIYF. CDR3 nucleotide sequence: TGTGCCAGCAGTGATTGGTCAGGGGACGGGGGAAACACCATATATTTT.

This chain joins TRBV19 and TRBJ2-5, with 7 bases that match TRBD2. The germline V gene encodes CDR1 LNHDA and CDR2 SQIVND (reference sequence). The CDR3 has 16 residues. Trimming removed 1 base from V and 0 bases from J; junction bases left unmatched: 5. CDR3 amino acids: CASSIVGGTYQETQYF. In nucleotides, the CDR3 is TGTGCCAGTAGTATAGTCGGGGGGACGTACCAAGAGACCCAGTACTTC.

The chain is built from TRBV19 and TRBJ1-4; D is possibly TRBD1 (6 bases). Per germline, CDR1 LNHDA and CDR2 SQIVND (reference sequence). This CDR3 contains 14 residues. The V and J ends lost 6 bases and 2 bases respectively, with 10 bases between them. The chain's CDR3 is CASRAGETNEKLFF. DNA of the CDR3: TGTGCCAGTAGGGCAGGGGAGACTAATGAAAAACTGTTTTTT.

V is TRBV7-6 and J is TRBJ2-2; tentatively, D is TRBD1 (7 bases). Trimming pared 4 bases from V and 6 bases from J, leaving 15 bases between. The CDR3 extends over 15 amino acids. The V gene's germline CDR1 is SGHVS and CDR2 FNYEAQ. CDR3 nucleotides: TGTGCCAGCAGCTCCGGGGGACAGCCCCCCGGGGAGCTGTTTTTT. This translates into CASSSGGQPPGELFF.

This clone was seen once. This chain links TRBV25-1 with TRBJ1-4; D call uncertain. V lost 11 bases and J 4 bases, leaving 17 bases between the germline ends. CDR1 MGHDK and CDR2 SYGVNS come from the germline V gene. The length of the CDR3 is 14 residues. CDR3 coding DNA: TGTGCCTCCCTCGCCCACAGAAATAATGAAAAACTGTTTTTT. It is translated as CASLAHRNNEKLFF.

The V gene is TRBV29-1, the J gene TRBJ2-7; TRBD2 matches at 7 bases. V was pared by 1 base and J by 2 bases, with 11 bases of the junction left unmatched. This CDR3 has 16 amino acids. From germline, CDR1 is SQVTM and CDR2 ANQGSEA. The DNA for the CDR3 is TGCAGCGTTGAAGCAAAAAGCGGGACCGGAACCTACGAGCAGTACTTC. The encoded protein is CSVEAKSGTGTYEQYF.

V usage is TRBV29-1 and J usage is TRBJ2-3; 7 nucleotides match TRBD2. V was clipped by 8 bases and J by 0 bases; unmatched bases: 8. The CDR3 totals 14 residues. Germline V gene lookup returns CDR1 SQVTM and CDR2 ANQGSEA. The CDR3 DNA is TGCAGCTGTAGCGCGGGGGTTAGCACAGATACGCAGTATTTT. Its protein product is CSCSAGVSTDTQYF.

The chain joins TRBV5-1 to TRBJ2-5; the D gene is possibly TRBD2 (5 bases). V lost 4 bases and J 0 bases, leaving 13 bases between the germline ends. The CDR3 is 15 amino acids. The germline CDR1 and CDR2 sequences are SGHRS and YFSETQ. DNA of the CDR3: TGCGCCAGCAGCCTACCCAGCGGCAACCAAGAGACCCAGTACTTC. Translation gives CASSLPSGNQETQYF.

The chain has TRBV24-1 and TRBJ2-2; 8 bases map to TRBD1. V shed 4 bases and J 1 base; nucleotides not matched to a gene: 7. CDR1 and CDR2 (germline): KGHDR, SFDVKD. The CDR3 contains 17 residues. CDR3 DNA sequence: TGTGCCACCAGTGAGAGACAGGGGAGGCGGAACACCGGGGAGCTGTTTTTT. Translating gives CATSERQGRRNTGELFF.

The chain employs TRBV6-6 and TRBJ1-2; D gene uncertain. Germline lookup yields CDR1 MNHNY and CDR2 SVGAGI (reference sequence). The V end was cut by 10 bases, the J end by 5 bases, with 14 bases between. CDR3 size: 12 residues. The CDR3 DNA reads as TGTGCCACCGGTCGAGGAGGGTATGGCTACACCTTC. Protein product: CATGRGGYGYTF.

The rearrangement links TRBV6-5 to TRBJ1-3; TRBD1 aligns across 11 bases. Germline CDR1 reads MNHEY; CDR2 reads SVGAGI. The CDR3 totals 15 residues. The V and J ends lost 4 bases and 2 bases, in that order; junction bases with no gene match: 1. The CDR3 DNA reads as TGTGCCAGCAGTTTGGGACAGGGGGCTGGAAACACCATATATTTT. Its protein product is CASSLGQGAGNTIYF.

This clone showed up just a few times. Other DNA variants within this sample encode the same CDR3. V usage is TRBV12-3 or TRBV12-4 and J usage is TRBJ1-5, with 8 bases lining up with TRBD1. V was clipped by 5 bases and J by 5 bases; unmatched bases: 2. The CDR3 extends over 13 amino acids. CDR3 DNA: TGTGCCAGCAGTCGACAGGGGCATCAGCCCCAGCATTTT. This gives the protein CASSRQGHQPQHF.

The rearrangement joins TRBV6-1 to TRBJ2-5; 9 positions match TRBD1. This CDR3 spans 15 amino acids. V was clipped by 2 bases and J by 4 bases; unmatched bases: 5. The germline V gene has CDR1 MNHNS and CDR2 SASEGT. The CDR3, as DNA: TGTGCCAGCAGTGAATGGACAGGGGCCCGAGAGACCCAGTACTTC. Encoded protein: CASSEWTGARETQYF.

V is TRBV15 and J is TRBJ2-7; weak D call: TRBD1 (5 bases). Germline values: CDR1 LNHNV, CDR2 YYDKDF (reference sequence). The CDR3 totals 15 residues. V lost 0 bases, J lost 2 bases, and 11 bases lay in between. The CDR3 DNA reads as TGTGCCACCAGCAGAGAGGGCAGGGCCCCCTACGAGCAGTACTTC. Protein sequence: CATSREGRAPYEQYF. The full variable domain, in which reference TRBV15 and TRBJ2-7 provide the parts outside the CDR3, is DAMVIQNPRYQVTQFGKPVTLSCSQTLNHNVMYWYQQKSSQAPKLLFHYYDKDFNNEADTPDNFQSRRPNTSFCFLDIRSPGLGDTAMYLCATSREGRAPYEQYFGPGTRLTVT.

This clone has only one observation. The chain employs TRBV2 and TRBJ1-1; TRBD1 is a possible D gene (5 bases). From germline, CDR1 is SNHLY and CDR2 FYNNEI. This CDR3 is built from 15 residues. The V end was cut by 4 bases, the J end by 4 bases, with 16 bases between. The CDR3 region is CASSGGGDWRTEAFF. The CDR3 DNA is TGTGCCAGCAGTGGCGGGGGGGATTGGCGCACTGAAGCTTTCTTT.

The V call is TRBV27, the J call TRBJ1-2, with TRBD1 identical over 10 bases. Germline CDR1 is MNHEY and CDR2 is SMNVEV (reference sequence). The J segment lost 7 bases and the V segment lost 5 bases, leaving 7 bases of the junction unmatched. The CDR3 contains 14 residues. CDR3 loop: CASSRDRGNIGYTF. CDR3 nucleotide sequence: TGTGCCAGCAGTCGGGACAGGGGAAATATTGGCTACACCTTC.

V and J are TRBV3-1 (or the pseudogene TRBV3-2) and TRBJ2-1; D ambiguous. Trimming left V 2 bases short and J 4 bases short, with 15 bases between. The CDR3 sequence is 16 residues long. CDR1 LGHDT and CDR2 YNNKEL come from the germline V gene (reference sequence). The CDR3 is CASSQSPQTWYNEQFF. CDR3 sequence (DNA): TGTGCCAGCAGCCAAAGTCCCCAGACTTGGTACAATGAGCAGTTCTTC.

This clone was counted a single time. The V and J genes are TRBV21-1 and TRBJ2-7; TRBD2, as called in the table, went unchecked against the DNA. TRBV21-1 is a recognized pseudogene. The CDR3 sequence is 14 residues long. CDR3 DNA sequence: TGTGCCACCATAAACCGGGATTTTGTCTACGAGCAGTACTTC. It translates to CATINRDFVYEQYF.

The table lists this clone with a count of one. The rearrangement uses TRBV6-1 and TRBJ1-6; 7 bases fit TRBD1. The V and J ends lost 4 bases and 8 bases, in that order; junction bases with no gene match: 14. Germline CDR1 reads MNHNS; CDR2 reads SASEGT. This CDR3 comprises 17 residues. This chain's CDR3 is CASSGRADRVSDSPLHF. CDR3 DNA sequence: TGTGCCAGCAGTGGGCGGGCCGACAGGGTATCGGATTCACCCCTCCACTTT.